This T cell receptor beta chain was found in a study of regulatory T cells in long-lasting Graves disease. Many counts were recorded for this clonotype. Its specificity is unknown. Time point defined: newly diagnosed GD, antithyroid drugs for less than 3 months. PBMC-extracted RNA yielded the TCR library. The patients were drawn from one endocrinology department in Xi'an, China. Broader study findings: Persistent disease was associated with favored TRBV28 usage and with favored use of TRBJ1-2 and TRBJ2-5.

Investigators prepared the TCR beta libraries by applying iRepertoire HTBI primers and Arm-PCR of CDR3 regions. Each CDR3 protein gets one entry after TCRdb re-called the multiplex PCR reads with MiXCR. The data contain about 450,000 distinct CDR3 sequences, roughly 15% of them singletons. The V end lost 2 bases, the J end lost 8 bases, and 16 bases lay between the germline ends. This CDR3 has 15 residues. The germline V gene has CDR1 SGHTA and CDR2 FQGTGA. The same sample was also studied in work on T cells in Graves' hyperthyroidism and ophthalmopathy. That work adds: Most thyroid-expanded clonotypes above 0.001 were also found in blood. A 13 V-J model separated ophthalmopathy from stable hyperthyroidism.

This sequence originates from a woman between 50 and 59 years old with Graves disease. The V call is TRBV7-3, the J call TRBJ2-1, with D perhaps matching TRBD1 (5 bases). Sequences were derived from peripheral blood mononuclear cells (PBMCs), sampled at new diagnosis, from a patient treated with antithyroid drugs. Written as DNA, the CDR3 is TGTGCCAGCAGCTTATATGCAGGGTTTAGGTATGAGCAGTTCTTC. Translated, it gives CASSLYAGFRYEQFF.